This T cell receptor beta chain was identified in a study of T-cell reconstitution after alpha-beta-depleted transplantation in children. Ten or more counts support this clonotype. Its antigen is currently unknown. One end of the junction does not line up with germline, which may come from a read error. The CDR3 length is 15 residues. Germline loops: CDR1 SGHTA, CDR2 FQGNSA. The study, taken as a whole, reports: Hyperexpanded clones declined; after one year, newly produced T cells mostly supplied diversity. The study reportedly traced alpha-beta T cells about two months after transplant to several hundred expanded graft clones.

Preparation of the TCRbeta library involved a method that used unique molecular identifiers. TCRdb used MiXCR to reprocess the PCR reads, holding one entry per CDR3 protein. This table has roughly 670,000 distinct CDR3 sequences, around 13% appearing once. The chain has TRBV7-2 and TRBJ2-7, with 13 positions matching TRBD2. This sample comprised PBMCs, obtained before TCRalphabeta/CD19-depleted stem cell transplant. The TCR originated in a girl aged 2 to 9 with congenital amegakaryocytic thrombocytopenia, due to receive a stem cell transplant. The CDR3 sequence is CASSFGLAGAYEQYF. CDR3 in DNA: TGCGCCAGCAGCTTTGGACTAGCGGGAGCCTACGAGCAGTACTTC.